The 10 T cell receptor beta chains reported below all come from one sample, sequenced in a study of CD8 T cells in ankylosing spondylitis. TCRdb re-called the 5' RACE reads through MiXCR, storing one row per CDR3 protein. The sample lists under 250,000 distinct CDR3 sequences; 30% to 35% were seen once. The specimen sequenced was blood, either unsorted or a sorted T cell fraction (not recorded which). All receptors derive from a male donor with ankylosing spondylitis or in good health (not recorded which).

The rearrangement uses TRBV15 and TRBJ2-3; D unresolved. CDR1 and CDR2 (germline): LNHNV, YYDKDF (reference sequence). This CDR3 spans 11 amino acids. Trimming took off 5 bases at V and 5 bases at J, with 5 bases between the two ends. The CDR3 region is CATSGQDTQYF. Here the CDR3 DNA reads TGTGCCACCAGCGGGCAAGATACGCAGTATTTT.

This clonotype was detected a few times. This rearrangement joins TRBV12-3 or TRBV12-4 to TRBJ2-7; 11 nucleotides align to TRBD1. V dropped 5 bases and J dropped 3; count of bases not matched to a gene: 6. CDR3 size: 15 residues. CDR3 sequence: CASSPPGTGGYEQYF. The CDR3 nucleotides are TGTGCCAGCAGTCCCCCCGGGACAGGGGGCTACGAGCAGTACTTC.

This clonotype has a count of ten or more. The rearrangement uses TRBV20-1 and TRBJ2-3, with D perhaps matching TRBD1 (6 bases). The CDR3 is made up of 14 amino acids. CDR1 and CDR2 (germline): DFQATT, SNEGSKA (reference sequence). Trimming removed 4 bases from V and 1 base from J, with 12 bases in between. The CDR3, as DNA: TGCAGTGCTACCTACAGGGTTGGCACAGATACGCAGTATTTT. Protein: CSATYRVGTDTQYF.

Only one count was recorded for this clonotype. The chain links TRBV5-8 to TRBJ1-2; D call uncertain. This CDR3 is built from 12 residues. V gave up 10 bases and J gave up 5 bases, with 15 bases separating them. Germline CDR1 is SGHTS and CDR2 is YDEGEE. This CDR3 is CAGLEGVYGYTF. CDR3 coding DNA: TGTGCCGGACTAGAAGGAGTTTATGGCTACACCTTC.

In its sample, this clonotype was seen a few times. Here the CDR3 DNA reads TGTGCCAGCACCCCCCCAGGGCATGGGAACACTGAAGCTTTCTTT. Translation gives CASTPPGHGNTEAFF. J is TRBJ1-1 and V is TRBV5-5; tentatively, D is TRBD1 (5 bases). The germline gives CDR1 SGHKS, CDR2 YYEKEE (reference sequence). Trimming removed 6 bases from V and 1 base from J, with 16 bases in between. The CDR3 extends over 15 amino acids.

This clonotype has only a few counts. The J gene is TRBJ2-5, the V gene TRBV11-2, with TRBD2 as a possible D gene (5 bases). The CDR3 sequence is 15 residues long. The V gene's germline CDR1 is SGHAT and CDR2 FQNNGV. V dropped 1 base and J dropped 2 bases, with 11 bases sitting between them. In DNA, the CDR3 is TGTGCCAGCAGCTTAGGGGCTAGCAGACAAGAGACCCAGTACTTC. It is translated as CASSLGASRQETQYF.

The rearrangement links TRBV6-5 to TRBJ2-1, with unresolved D. V was cut by 2 bases and J by 0 bases, with 5 bases left in between. Germline V gene sequence: CDR1 MNHEY, CDR2 SVGAGI. The CDR3 loop spans 14 amino acids. The chain's CDR3 is CASSYGDSYNEQFF. The CDR3 DNA sequence: TGTGCCAGCAGTTACGGGGACTCCTACAATGAGCAGTTCTTC.

Many counts were recorded for this clonotype. The CDR3 DNA follows: TGCAGCGTTGAGACAGGGACAGGGGGAAGAGGAGAGCAGTACTTC. Translated, it gives CSVETGTGGRGEQYF. The chain is built from TRBV29-1 and TRBJ2-7, with TRBD1 identical over 11 bases. The germline V gene encodes CDR1 SQVTM and CDR2 ANQGSEA. This CDR3 has 15 residues. Trimming cost V 3 bases and J 7 bases; bases outside gene matches: 11.

This clonotype occurred once. In DNA, the CDR3 is TGTGCCAGCTCACCATTAAGCCATTACAATGAGCAGTTCTTC. Residues: CASSPLSHYNEQFF. V is TRBV18 and J is TRBJ2-1, with D hard to call. Deletions cut 2 bases from V and 4 bases from J, with 9 bases between. The CDR3 consists of 14 residues. Looked up from germline, CDR1 is KGHSH and CDR2 is LQKENI.

V gene TRBV10-3 combines with J gene TRBJ2-6, with D perhaps matching TRBD2 (6 bases). This CDR3 is 20 amino acids long. Germline loops: CDR1 ENHRY, CDR2 SYGVKD. V was cut by 4 bases and J by 0 bases, with 22 bases left in between. DNA of the CDR3: TGTGCCATCAGTGGGGAGGTGCTACACCTACCCAACTCTGGGGCCAACGTCCTGACTTTC. The encoded protein is CAISGEVLHLPNSGANVLTF.